A single sample gave rise to the 21 T cell receptor beta chains below, sequenced in a study of OX40 agonist ivuxolimab in advanced cancers. Using immunoSEQ multiplex PCR, the repertoire was profiled, and TCRdb retains in-frame clones only, with some absent. The data hold under 200,000 clones, with approximately 94% observed a single time. Source: CD4+ or CD8+ T cells sorted from blood, taken in a trial of the OX40 agonist ivuxolimab. These receptors came from an adult with an advanced solid tumor such as melanoma, head and neck, liver or kidney cancer.

The V call is TRBV28, the J call TRBJ2-7; 7 nucleotides match TRBD1. Germline V gives CDR1 MDHEN, CDR2 SYDVKM. There are 16 residues in the CDR3. Germline trimming cut 5 bases from V and 2 bases from J; bases unmatched to any gene: 12. The CDR3 bases are TGTGCCAGCAGTACCCACCTACGACAGGGCCCCTACGAGCAGTACTTC. It codes for CASSTHLRQGPYEQYF. Looking up the rest from reference TRBV28 and TRBJ2-7 gives the full variable domain: DVKVTQSSRYLVKRTGEKVFLECVQDMDHENMFWYRQDPGLGLRLIYFSYDVKMKEKGDIPEGYSVSREKKERFSLILESASTNQTSMYLCASSTHLRQGPYEQYFGPGTRLTVT.

The V call is TRBV28, the J call TRBJ2-1; D gene unclear. Germline CDR1 reads MDHEN; CDR2 reads SYDVKM. The CDR3 runs 11 residues. Trimming left V 4 bases short and J 7 bases short, with 5 bases between. CDR3: CASSSWNEQFF. The CDR3 DNA reads TGTGCCAGCAGTTCTTGGAATGAGCAGTTCTTC. The variable domain in full, with the rest retrieved from reference TRBV28 and TRBJ2-1, is DVKVTQSSRYLVKRTGEKVFLECVQDMDHENMFWYRQDPGLGLRLIYFSYDVKMKEKGDIPEGYSVSREKKERFSLILESASTNQTSMYLCASSSWNEQFFGPGTRLTVL.

The chain couples TRBV9 to TRBJ2-5; 8 bases fit TRBD2. Germline CDR1 and CDR2: SGDLS and YYNGEE. The CDR3 extends over 15 amino acids. The J segment lost 0 bases and the V segment lost 0 bases, leaving 1 base of the junction unmatched. CDR3 protein: CASSVAGGNQETQYF. In DNA form, the CDR3 reads TGTGCCAGCAGCGTAGCGGGGGGGAACCAAGAGACCCAGTACTTC.

The genes are TRBV25-1 and TRBJ1-3; no clear D. V was trimmed by 0 bases and J by 9 bases, leaving 3 bases between them. Germline V gives CDR1 MGHDK, CDR2 SYGVNS. The CDR3 totals 11 residues. Here the CDR3 reads CASSEYSTIYF. In DNA form, the CDR3 reads TGTGCCAGCAGTGAATACTCCACCATATATTTT.

The rearrangement joins TRBV18 to TRBJ2-1; D may be TRBD1 (5 bases). CDR1 and CDR2 (germline): KGHSH, LQKENI. Trimming shortened V by 2 bases and J by 3 bases, and 11 bases separated the two germline ends. The length of the CDR3 is 15 residues. The CDR3 here is CASSPRGQDYNEQFF. The CDR3 DNA is TGTGCCAGCTCACCAAGGGGCCAGGACTACAATGAGCAGTTCTTC. The variable domain in full, with the rest retrieved from reference TRBV18 and TRBJ2-1, is NAGVMQNPRHLVRRRGQEARLRCSPMKGHSHVYWYRQLPEEGLKFMVYLQKENIIDESGMPKERFSAEFPKEGPSILRIQQVVRGDSAAYFCASSPRGQDYNEQFFGPGTRLTVL.

The chain combines TRBV18 with TRBJ1-1; no reliable D call. Germline CDR1 KGHSH, CDR2 LQKENI. The V and J ends lost 3 bases and 5 bases respectively, with 13 bases between them. There are 14 residues in the CDR3. The CDR3 spells CASSPDRFTTEAFF. For the CDR3, the DNA is TGTGCCAGCTCACCTGATAGGTTCACAACTGAAGCTTTCTTT.

In its sample, this clone was seen once. The chain couples TRBV18 to TRBJ1-1; D unresolved. Trimming left V 5 bases short and J 2 bases short, with 12 bases between. There are 14 residues in the CDR3. In germline, CDR1 is KGHSH, CDR2 LQKENI. CDR3 loop: CASSAGPANTEAFF. CDR3 in DNA: TGTGCCAGCTCAGCAGGCCCAGCTAACACTGAAGCTTTCTTT.

The V and J genes are TRBV28 and TRBJ2-7; D is perhaps TRBD1 or TRBD2 (7 bases each). The V gene's germline CDR1 is MDHEN and CDR2 SYDVKM. V lost 2 bases to trimming and J lost 6 bases, with 14 bases between them. The CDR3 runs 14 residues. CDR3 in amino acids: CASSLIPGGGEQYF. CDR3 DNA: TGTGCCAGCAGTTTAATACCAGGGGGGGGCGAGCAGTACTTC.

On this clone: Germline and junction disagree at one end, which may indicate a read error. The chain's CDR3 is CASSFFPPTGDSYNEQFF. The CDR3 DNA reads TGTGCTAGCAGCTTCTTCCCGCCGACAGGGGATTCCTACAATGAGCAGTTCTTC. The chain employs TRBV7-7 and TRBJ2-1; 8 nucleotides agree with TRBD1. CDR1 SSHAT and CDR2 FNYEAQ come from the germline V gene (reference sequence). CDR3 size: 18 residues.

The chain recombines TRBV2 with TRBJ1-1; no definite D call. Germline CDR1 and CDR2: SNHLY and FYNNEI. Deletions cut 1 base from V and 2 bases from J, with 5 bases between. This CDR3 is built from 13 residues. The CDR3 DNA reads TGTGCCAGCAGTGAAGACCTAAACACTGAAGCTTTCTTT. Encoded protein: CASSEDLNTEAFF.

This clone was recorded only once. The gene calls are TRBV6-5 and TRBJ1-2; possible D gene TRBD1, 6 bases. V shed 6 bases and J shed 2 bases, with 10 bases lying between them. This CDR3 comprises 13 residues. The V gene's germline CDR1 is MNHEY and CDR2 SVGAGI. DNA of the CDR3: TGTGCCAGCAGAAAGGACAGAAACTATGGCTACACCTTC. Encoded protein: CASRKDRNYGYTF.

CDR3 bases: TGTGCCATCAAACCGGGACTAGCGGGAGGACCAGATACGCAGTATTTT. Amino acids: CAIKPGLAGGPDTQYF. V and J are TRBV10-3 and TRBJ2-3; TRBD2 agrees at 15 bases. CDR3 length equals 16 residues. The germline gives CDR1 ENHRY, CDR2 SYGVKD. The V segment lost 7 bases and the J segment 4 bases; nucleotides outside the gene matches: 6.

This clone was seen only a few times. This chain joins TRBV18 and TRBJ1-5; D remains unclear. Germline CDR1 and CDR2: KGHSH and LQKENI. This CDR3 has 14 residues. V shed 0 bases and J shed 3 bases, with 6 bases lying between them. CDR3 protein: CASSPPGPNQPQHF. CDR3 coding DNA: TGTGCCAGCTCACCACCAGGGCCCAATCAGCCCCAGCATTTT.

The chain employs TRBV5-1 and TRBJ1-1; D gene unclear. The CDR3 runs 13 residues. Between the trimmed V and J ends, which lost 0 bases and 1 base, there was a span of 4 bases. The germline gives CDR1 SGHRS, CDR2 YFSETQ. In nucleotides, the CDR3 is TGCGCCAGCAGCTTGGTCCGGAACACTGAAGCTTTCTTT. It translates to CASSLVRNTEAFF. Drawing the rest from reference TRBV5-1 and TRBJ1-1, the complete variable domain is KAGVTQTPRYLIKTRGQQVTLSCSPISGHRSVSWYQQTPGQGLQFLFEYFSETQRNKGNFPGRFSGRQFSNSRSEMNVSTLELGDSALYLCASSLVRNTEAFFGQGTRLTVV.

The chain carries TRBV12-5 and TRBJ1-2; 8 nucleotides match TRBD1. CDR3 size: 15 residues. Looked up from germline, CDR1 is LGHNT and CDR2 is FRNRAP. With 4 bases clipped from V and 4 bases from J, the junction kept 8 bases outside the gene matches. The CDR3 nucleotides read TGTGCTAGTGGTTCTTCCCCGGGACAGGTCTATGGCTACACCTTC. This codes for CASGSSPGQVYGYTF. The entire variable domain, with the rest obtained from reference TRBV12-5 and TRBJ1-2, is as follows: DARVTQTPRHKVTEMGQEVTMRCQPILGHNTVFWYRQTMMQGLELLAYFRNRAPLDDSGMPKDRFSAEMPDATLATLKIQPSEPRDSAVYFCASGSSPGQVYGYTFGSGTRLTVV.

V and J are TRBV6-5 and TRBJ2-7; tentatively, D is TRBD2 (5 bases). The germline V and J ends were trimmed by 6 bases and 6 bases, with 12 bases remaining between them. Per the germline V gene, CDR1 is MNHEY and CDR2 is SVGAGI. The CDR3 totals 12 residues. The CDR3 DNA reads as TGTGCCAGCAGATCTAGGGCGGGCGAGCAGTACTTC. Its protein is CASRSRAGEQYF.

The V and J genes are TRBV19 and TRBJ2-3; D gene uncertain. The CDR3 length is 13 residues. Germline V gives CDR1 LNHDA, CDR2 SQIVND (reference sequence). Trimming pared 8 bases from V and 0 bases from J, leaving 9 bases between. The CDR3 sequence: CASQPISTDTQYF. CDR3 in DNA: TGTGCCAGTCAACCCATTAGCACAGATACGCAGTATTTT. Together with reference TRBV19 and TRBJ2-3, the CDR3 gives the full variable domain: DGGITQSPKYLFRKEGQNVTLSCEQNLNHDAMYWYRQDPGQGLRLIYYSQIVNDFQKGDIAEGYSVSREKKESFPLTVTSAQKNPTAFYLCASQPISTDTQYFGPGTRLTVL.

With regard to this clone: The identical CDR3 is also encoded by other nucleotide sequences in the sample. This rearrangement joins TRBV5-5 to TRBJ1-2; D perhaps matches TRBD1 (6 bases). The V gene's germline CDR1 is SGHKS and CDR2 YYEKEE (reference sequence). The CDR3 covers 12 residues. Trimming shortened V by 2 bases and J by 5 bases, and 7 bases separated the two germline ends. The CDR3 protein is CASSLGQYGYTF. CDR3 DNA sequence: TGTGCCAGCAGCTTAGGACAGTATGGCTACACCTTC. Combining the CDR3 with reference TRBV5-5 and TRBJ1-2 gives the whole variable domain DAGVTQSPTHLIKTRGQQVTLRCSPISGHKSVSWYQQVLGQGPQFIFQYYEKEERGRGNFPDRFSARQFPNYSSELNVNALLLGDSALYLCASSLGQYGYTFGSGTRLTVV.

The chain couples TRBV7-8 to TRBJ2-7, with 7 bases lining up with TRBD2. The CDR3 extends over 16 amino acids. Looked up from germline, CDR1 is SGHVS and CDR2 is FQNEAQ. Germline trimming cut 4 bases from V and 3 bases from J; bases unmatched to any gene: 12. This CDR3 is CASSSPTPASGYEQYF. The DNA of the CDR3 is TGTGCCAGCAGCTCCCCCACACCGGCTAGCGGCTACGAGCAGTACTTC.

This chain connects TRBV9 to TRBJ2-5; D gene ambiguous. Germline CDR1 SGDLS, CDR2 YYNGEE. This CDR3 has 14 amino acids. V lost 4 bases, J lost 1 base, and 11 bases lay in between. The chain's CDR3 is CASSPPWGQETQYF. The DNA for the CDR3 is TGTGCCAGCAGCCCGCCGTGGGGCCAAGAGACCCAGTACTTC. The whole variable domain, remainder taken from reference TRBV9 and TRBJ2-5, is DSGVTQTPKHLITATGQRVTLRCSPRSGDLSVYWYQQSLDQGLQFLIQYYNGEERAKGNILERFSAQQFPDLHSELNLSSLELGDSALYFCASSPPWGQETQYFGPGTRLLVL.

The gene calls are TRBV6-1 and TRBJ2-7; no firm D call. Germline CDR1 MNHNS, CDR2 SASEGT. The CDR3 spans 10 residues. V lost 9 bases to trimming and J lost 4 bases, with 7 bases between them. This CDR3 is CASIMYEQYF. For the CDR3, the DNA is TGTGCCAGTATTATGTACGAGCAGTACTTC.